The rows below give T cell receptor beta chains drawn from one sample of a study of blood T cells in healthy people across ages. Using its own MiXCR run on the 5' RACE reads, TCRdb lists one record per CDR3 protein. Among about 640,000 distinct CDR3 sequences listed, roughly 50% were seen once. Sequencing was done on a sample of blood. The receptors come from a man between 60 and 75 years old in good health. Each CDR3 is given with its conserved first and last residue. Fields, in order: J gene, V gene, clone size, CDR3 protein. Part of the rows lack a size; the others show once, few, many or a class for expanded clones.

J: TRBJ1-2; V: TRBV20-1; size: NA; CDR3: CSARNPSSGHGYTF
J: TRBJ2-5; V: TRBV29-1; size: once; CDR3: CSAGTGVEETQYF
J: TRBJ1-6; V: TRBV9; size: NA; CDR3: CASSGTGANSPLHF
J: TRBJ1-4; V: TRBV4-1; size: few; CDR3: CASSRRRTNEKLFF
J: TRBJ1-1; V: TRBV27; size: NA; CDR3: CASSRQSLNTEAFF
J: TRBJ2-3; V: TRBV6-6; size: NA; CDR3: CASSGRGTDTQYF
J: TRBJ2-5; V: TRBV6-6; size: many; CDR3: CASGGAGETQYF
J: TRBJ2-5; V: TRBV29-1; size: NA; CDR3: CSAEPMGLAGETQYF
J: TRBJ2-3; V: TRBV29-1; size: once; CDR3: CSVEGTVRTDTQYF
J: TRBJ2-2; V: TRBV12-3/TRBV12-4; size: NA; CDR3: CASNLNTGELFF
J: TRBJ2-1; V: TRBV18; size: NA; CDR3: CASSPRSGDEQFF
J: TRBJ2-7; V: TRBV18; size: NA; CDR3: CASSPGTSGGPYPYEQYF
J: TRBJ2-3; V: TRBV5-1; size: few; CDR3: CASSLENRIGGTDTQYF
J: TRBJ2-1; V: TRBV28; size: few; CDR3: CASSSPGGPGNEQFF
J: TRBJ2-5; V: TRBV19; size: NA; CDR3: CASSIELRGETQYF
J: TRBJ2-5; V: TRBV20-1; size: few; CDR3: CCLPGPETQYF
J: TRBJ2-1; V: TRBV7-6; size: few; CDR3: CASSLAFSGSSYNEQFF
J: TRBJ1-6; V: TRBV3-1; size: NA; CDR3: CASSLSTGPNSPLHF
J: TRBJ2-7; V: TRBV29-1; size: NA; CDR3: CSARGDTYEQYF
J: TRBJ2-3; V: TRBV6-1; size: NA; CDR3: CASRMTPGSSADTQYF
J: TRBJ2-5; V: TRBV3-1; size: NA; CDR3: CASSQDTPTQYF
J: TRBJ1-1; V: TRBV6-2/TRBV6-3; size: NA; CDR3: CASSPQVRWNTEAFF
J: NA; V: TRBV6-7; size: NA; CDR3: CASSYSEGGKGYEQYF
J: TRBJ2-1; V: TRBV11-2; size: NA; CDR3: CASSLALYGEQFF
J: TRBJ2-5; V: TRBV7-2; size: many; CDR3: CASSQDGGRRETQYF
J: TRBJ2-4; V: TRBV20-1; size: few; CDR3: CSTGSAQGGGKNIQYF
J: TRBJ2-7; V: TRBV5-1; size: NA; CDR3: CASSWDWGATYEQYF
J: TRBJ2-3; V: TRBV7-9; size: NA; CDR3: CASSSRQGPVADTQYF
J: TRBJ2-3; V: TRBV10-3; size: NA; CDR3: CAISAERGSTDTQYF
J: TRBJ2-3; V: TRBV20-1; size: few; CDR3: CSAQVGGDTQYF
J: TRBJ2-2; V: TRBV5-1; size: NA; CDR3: CASSLEVGELFF
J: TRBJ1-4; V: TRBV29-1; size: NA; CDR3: CSAQTSYEKLFF
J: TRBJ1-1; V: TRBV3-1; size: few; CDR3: CASSADGNTEAFF
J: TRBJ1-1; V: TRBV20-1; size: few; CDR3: CSARNMIEAFF
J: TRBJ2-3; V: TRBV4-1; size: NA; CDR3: CASSQEGGRTDTQYF
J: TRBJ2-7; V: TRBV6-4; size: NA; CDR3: CASSDQGQGEQYF
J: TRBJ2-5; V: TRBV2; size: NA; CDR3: CASEQETQYF
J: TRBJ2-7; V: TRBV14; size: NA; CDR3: CASSPRQSTFLEQYF
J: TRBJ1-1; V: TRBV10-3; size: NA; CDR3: CAISVPGQTEAFF
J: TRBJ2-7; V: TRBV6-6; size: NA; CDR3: CASTHRRTDSYKQYF
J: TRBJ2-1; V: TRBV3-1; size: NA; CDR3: CANSQDIRTNNEQFF
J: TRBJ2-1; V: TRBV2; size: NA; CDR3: CASSAPSGDNEQFF
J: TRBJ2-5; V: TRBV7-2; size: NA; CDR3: CASRPANQETQYF
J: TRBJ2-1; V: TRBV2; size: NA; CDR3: CASGVVRGRNEQFF
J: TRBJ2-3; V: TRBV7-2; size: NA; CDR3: CASTWRRSRTDTQYF